The TCR beta chain under discussion was sequenced for a study of human T cells and chemical hapten exposure (dated by TCRdb to about 2021). Regarding the research as a whole: Libraries were pooled for sequencing, and variation in per-sample TCR yields was attributed mainly to small differences in library volumes within the pool. Both TCR alpha and TCR beta chains were sequenced from each blood RNA sample. This study followed changes in the peripheral blood TCR repertoire in vivo during primary and secondary sensitization of alopecia patients to the hapten diphenylcyclopropenone (DPC). Points the paper makes about the study in general: No change with DPC sensitization was found in the number of TCRs above 1 in 1000 frequency, and no evidence of global repertoire structure alterations was found. After repeated subsampling, changes were observed in the strength of the expansion versus patch-test correlation and in the threshold at which the correlation became significant.

Total RNA was extracted from unfractionated whole blood that had been collected in Tempus Blood RNA tubes. As TCR sequencing controls, a few healthy volunteers were used, with blood taken at day 0, 2 weeks and 6 weeks. Inclusive of the bounding cysteine and phenylalanine, the CDR3 is 15 residues long. The entry retains the CDR3 DNA only, 45 bases that are in frame from base 1. Trimming costs V 0 bases and J 8 bases, and their ends lie 13 bases apart. The germline V gene yields LGHNA for CDR1 and YSLEER for CDR2. To prepare the library, 5' RACE was applied. TCRdb names Illumina MiSeq as the instrument used. During library preparation, unique molecular identifiers were attached to individual cDNA molecules so that TCRs could be counted quantitatively and reproducibly. In the paper's pipeline: The median number of TCRs per sample was around 96,000, ranging from roughly 20,000 to 700,000. The Decombinator software suite was used to annotate the V, J and CDR3 of the TCR reads. Every sample was subsampled to the same number of TCRs (28,000) for the PS versus PT1 abundance plots. TCRs were defined as expanded if absent before sensitization and observed at least eight times at the 2-week time point. In TCRdb, the public reads were trimmed at Q25 with fastp and aligned with MiXCR, with productive beta chains retained. Every entry covers one CDR3 protein and lists the most common genes and DNA from its rows. TCRdb, not the authors, supplied the V and J calls. For this sample there are more than 60,000 distinct CDR3 sequences; more than 15% appear just once. Clones ranked in the top ten supply nearly 7% of the sample.

This clonotype showed up just a few times. The specificity of this receptor is unknown. Within one base of it there is no much larger clone, and no base qualities were kept. Recombination joined TRBV4-3 with TRBJ1-4, with TRBD1 perhaps the D gene, on 5 matching bases. The source of this sequence is a female donor in good health. The CDR3 protein is CASSQDMVQGEKLFF. The DNA is as follows: TGCGCCAGCAGCCAAGATATGGTCCAGGGAGAAAAACTGTTTTTT.